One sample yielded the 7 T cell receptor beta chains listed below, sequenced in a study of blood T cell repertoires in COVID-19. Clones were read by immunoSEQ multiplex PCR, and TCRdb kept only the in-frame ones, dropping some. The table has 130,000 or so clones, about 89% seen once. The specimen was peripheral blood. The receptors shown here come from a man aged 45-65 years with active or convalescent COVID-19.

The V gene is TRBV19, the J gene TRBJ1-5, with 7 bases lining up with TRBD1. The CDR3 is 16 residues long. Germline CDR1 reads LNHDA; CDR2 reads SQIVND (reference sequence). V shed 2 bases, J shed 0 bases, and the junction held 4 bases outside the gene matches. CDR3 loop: CASSILQGYSNQPQHF. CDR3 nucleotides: TGTGCCAGTAGTATACTACAGGGGTATAGCAATCAGCCCCAGCATTTT. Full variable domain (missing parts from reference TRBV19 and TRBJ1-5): DGGITQSPKYLFRKEGQNVTLSCEQNLNHDAMYWYRQDPGQGLRLIYYSQIVNDFQKGDIAEGYSVSREKKESFPLTVTSAQKNPTAFYLCASSILQGYSNQPQHFGDGTRLSIL.

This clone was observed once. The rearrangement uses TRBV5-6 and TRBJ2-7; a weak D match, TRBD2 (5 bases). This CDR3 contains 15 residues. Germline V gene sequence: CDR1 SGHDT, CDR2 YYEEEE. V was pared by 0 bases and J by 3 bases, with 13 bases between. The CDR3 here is CASSLVGADLYEQYF. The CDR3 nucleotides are TGTGCCAGCAGCTTGGTAGGAGCGGACCTCTACGAGCAGTACTTC.

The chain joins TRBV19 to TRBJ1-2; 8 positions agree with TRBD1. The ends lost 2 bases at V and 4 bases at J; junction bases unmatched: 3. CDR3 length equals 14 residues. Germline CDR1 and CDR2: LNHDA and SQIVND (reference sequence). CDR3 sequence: CASSIRQGSYGYTF. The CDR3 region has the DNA TGTGCCAGTAGTATACGACAGGGGAGCTATGGCTACACCTTC.

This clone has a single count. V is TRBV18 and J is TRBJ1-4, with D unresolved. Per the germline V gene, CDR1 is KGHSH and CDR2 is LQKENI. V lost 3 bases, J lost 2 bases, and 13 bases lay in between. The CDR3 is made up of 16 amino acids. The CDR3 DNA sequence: TGTGCCAGCTCACCGTCTCAGGCGGGGACTAATGAAAAACTGTTTTTT. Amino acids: CASSPSQAGTNEKLFF.

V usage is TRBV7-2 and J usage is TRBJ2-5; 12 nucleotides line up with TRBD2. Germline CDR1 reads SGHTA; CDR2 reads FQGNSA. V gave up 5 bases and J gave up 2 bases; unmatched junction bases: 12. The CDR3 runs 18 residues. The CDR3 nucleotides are TGTGCCAGCAGCCCCCTACTAGCGGGGGGTTGGGGGCAAGAGACCCAGTACTTC. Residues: CASSPLLAGGWGQETQYF.

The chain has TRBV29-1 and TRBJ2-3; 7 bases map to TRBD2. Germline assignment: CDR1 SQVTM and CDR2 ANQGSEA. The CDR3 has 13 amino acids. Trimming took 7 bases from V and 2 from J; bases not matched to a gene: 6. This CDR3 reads CSGWGGDTDTQYF. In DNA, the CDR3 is TGCAGCGGATGGGGGGGGGACACAGATACGCAGTATTTT.

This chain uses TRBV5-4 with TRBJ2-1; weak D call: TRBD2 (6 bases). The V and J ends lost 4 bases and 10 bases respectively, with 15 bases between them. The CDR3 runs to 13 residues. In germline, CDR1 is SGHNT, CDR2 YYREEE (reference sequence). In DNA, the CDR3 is TGTGCCAGCAGCCGCAGCGGGTACCTGGAGCAGTTCTTC. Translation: CASSRSGYLEQFF. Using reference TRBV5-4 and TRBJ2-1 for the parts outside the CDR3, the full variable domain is ETGVTQSPTHLIKTRGQQVTLRCSSQSGHNTVSWYQQALGQGPQFIFQYYREEENGRGNFPPRFSGLQFPNYSSELNVNALELDDSALYLCASSRSGYLEQFFGPGTRLTVL.